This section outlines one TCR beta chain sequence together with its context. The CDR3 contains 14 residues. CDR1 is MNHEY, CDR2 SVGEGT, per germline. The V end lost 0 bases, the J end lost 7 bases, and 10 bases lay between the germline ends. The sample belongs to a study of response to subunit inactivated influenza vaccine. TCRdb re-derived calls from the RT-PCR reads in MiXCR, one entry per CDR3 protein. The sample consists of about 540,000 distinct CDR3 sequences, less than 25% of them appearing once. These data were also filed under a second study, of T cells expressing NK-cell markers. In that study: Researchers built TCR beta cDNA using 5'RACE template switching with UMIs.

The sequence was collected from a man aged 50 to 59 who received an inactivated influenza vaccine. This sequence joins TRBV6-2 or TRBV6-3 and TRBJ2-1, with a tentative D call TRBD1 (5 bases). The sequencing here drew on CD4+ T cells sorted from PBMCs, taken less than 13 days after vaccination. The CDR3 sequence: CASSYSGVRNEQFF. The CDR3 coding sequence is TGTGCCAGCAGTTACTCAGGGGTACGGAATGAGCAGTTCTTC.